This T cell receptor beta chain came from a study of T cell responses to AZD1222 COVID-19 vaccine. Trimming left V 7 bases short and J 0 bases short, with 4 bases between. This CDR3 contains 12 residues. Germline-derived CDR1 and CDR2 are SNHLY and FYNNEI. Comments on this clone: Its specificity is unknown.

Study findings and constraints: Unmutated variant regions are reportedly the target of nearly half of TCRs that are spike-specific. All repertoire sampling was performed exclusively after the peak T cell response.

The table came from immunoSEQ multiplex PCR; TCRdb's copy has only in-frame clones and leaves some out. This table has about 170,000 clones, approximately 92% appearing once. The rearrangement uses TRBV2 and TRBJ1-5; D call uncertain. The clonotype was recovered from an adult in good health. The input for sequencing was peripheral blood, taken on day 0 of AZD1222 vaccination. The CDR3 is CASKDSNQPQHF. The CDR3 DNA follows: TGTGCCAGCAAAGATAGCAATCAGCCCCAGCATTTT. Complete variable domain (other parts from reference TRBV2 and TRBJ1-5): EPEVTQTPSHQVTQMGQEVILRCVPISNHLYFYWYRQILGQKVEFLVSFYNNEISEKSEIFDDQFSVERPDGSNFTLKIRSTKLEDSAMYFCASKDSNQPQHFGDGTRLSIL.